This is a list of T cell receptor beta chains from one sample in a study of blood T cell repertoires in COVID-19. Repertoires were generated with immunoSEQ multiplex PCR, while TCRdb's copy carries only in-frame clones and drops some. The table has about 68,000 clones, 75% to 85% seen once. Input material: peripheral blood. The receptors come from a man between 45 and 60 years old with acute or convalescent COVID-19. Each CDR3 is given with its conserved first and last residue. D genes are given only for firm matches. Not all rows give a size; the values are once, few, many and, for expanded clones, a class.

j_gene: TRBJ2-1
d_gene: TRBD2
len: 18
abundance: -
v_gene: TRBV4-1
CDR3nt: TGCGCCAGCAGCCAAGATCCCAGACTAGCCAGCGGGCGCAATGAGCAGTTCTTC
CDR3aa: CASSQDPRLASGRNEQFF

j_gene: TRBJ2-5
d_gene: TRBD1
len: 15
abundance: -
v_gene: TRBV6-2/TRBV6-3
CDR3nt: TGTGCCAGCAGTTACTTCGGGACAGGGGACGAGACCCAGTACTTC
CDR3aa: CASSYFGTGDETQYF

j_gene: TRBJ2-5
d_gene: TRBD2
len: 16
abundance: once
v_gene: TRBV2
CDR3nt: TGTGCCAGCAGTGAATTCCTAGCGGGGGGAGGTGAGACCCAGTACTTC
CDR3aa: CASSEFLAGGGETQYF

j_gene: TRBJ1-5
d_gene: TRBD1
len: 19
abundance: -
v_gene: TRBV24-1
CDR3nt: TGTGCCACCCAGCGCCCTGTGGGACAGGGGGTCTCTAGCAATCAGCCCCAGCATTTT
CDR3aa: CATQRPVGQGVSSNQPQHF

j_gene: TRBJ1-4
d_gene: -
len: 14
abundance: -
v_gene: TRBV5-1
CDR3nt: TGCGCCAGCAGCCGTCGGGGAAATAATGAAAAACTGTTTTTT
CDR3aa: CASSRRGNNEKLFF

j_gene: TRBJ2-7
d_gene: -
len: 15
abundance: once
v_gene: TRBV10-3
CDR3nt: TGTGCCATCAGGGCCATCCGTGGGGCTGGGCTCGAGCAGTACTTC
CDR3aa: CAIRAIRGAGLEQYF

j_gene: TRBJ2-5
d_gene: TRBD2
len: 15
abundance: -
v_gene: TRBV10-3
CDR3nt: TGTGCCATCACAGATTTAGCGGGGGGGTTGGAGACCCAGTACTTC
CDR3aa: CAITDLAGGLETQYF

j_gene: TRBJ1-1
d_gene: -
len: 14
abundance: -
v_gene: TRBV3-1/TRBV3-2
CDR3nt: TGTGCCAGCAGCCAATGGGGGGTAGCGACTGAAGCTTTCTTT
CDR3aa: CASSQWGVATEAFF

j_gene: TRBJ1-2
d_gene: TRBD1
len: 15
abundance: few
v_gene: TRBV6-1
CDR3nt: TGTGCCAGCAGTGAAACGGGACAGGCGATGGGGGACTACACCTTC
CDR3aa: CASSETGQAMGDYTF

j_gene: TRBJ2-1
d_gene: TRBD1
len: 12
abundance: -
v_gene: TRBV15
CDR3nt: TGTGCCACCGGACAGGGGGGAGATGAGCAGTTCTTC
CDR3aa: CATGQGGDEQFF

j_gene: TRBJ1-3
d_gene: TRBD1
len: 17
abundance: once
v_gene: TRBV7-9
CDR3nt: TGTGCCAGCAGCCCCAGGGGCGCAGGGGGCTCTGGAAACACCATATATTTT
CDR3aa: CASSPRGAGGSGNTIYF

j_gene: TRBJ2-7
d_gene: -
len: 14
abundance: -
v_gene: TRBV6-6
CDR3nt: TGTGCCAGCAGTTACTCAACCAGGACCTACGAGCAGTACTTC
CDR3aa: CASSYSTRTYEQYF

j_gene: TRBJ2-1
d_gene: TRBD2
len: 15
abundance: -
v_gene: TRBV7-9
CDR3nt: TGTGCCAGCAGCTTACGGACTAGCGGGGAATCCGGGCAGTTCTTC
CDR3aa: CASSLRTSGESGQFF

j_gene: TRBJ2-3
d_gene: TRBD1
len: 12
abundance: -
v_gene: TRBV3-1/TRBV3-2
CDR3nt: TGTGCCAGCAGCCGCCCAGGGGGTGCACAGTATTTT
CDR3aa: CASSRPGGAQYF

j_gene: TRBJ2-7
d_gene: TRBD2
len: 16
abundance: -
v_gene: TRBV5-8
CDR3nt: TGTGCCAGCAGCTCCGAGCTAGCGGGGGATCGATACGAGCAGTACTTC
CDR3aa: CASSSELAGDRYEQYF

j_gene: TRBJ2-3
d_gene: TRBD1
len: 17
abundance: -
v_gene: TRBV5-6
CDR3nt: TGTGCCAGCAGTTCCTTTGGGGGACAGCGCAGCACAGATACGCAGTATTTT
CDR3aa: CASSSFGGQRSTDTQYF

j_gene: TRBJ2-5
d_gene: -
len: 14
abundance: -
v_gene: TRBV6-1
CDR3nt: TGTGCCAGCAGTGAAGAGCGGGCTGGAGGGACCCAGTACTTC
CDR3aa: CASSEERAGGTQYF

j_gene: TRBJ1-1
d_gene: TRBD1
len: 12
abundance: -
v_gene: TRBV30
CDR3nt: TGTGCCTGGAGTTCCACAGGGGATGAAGCTTTCTTT
CDR3aa: CAWSSTGDEAFF

j_gene: TRBJ2-1
d_gene: -
len: 14
abundance: few
v_gene: TRBV28
CDR3nt: TGTGCCAGCAGTTTTGGGCAGGAATACAATGAGCAGTTCTTC
CDR3aa: CASSFGQEYNEQFF

j_gene: TRBJ2-7
d_gene: TRBD1
len: 13
abundance: -
v_gene: TRBV12-3/TRBV12-4
CDR3nt: TGTGCCAGCAGTTTGACAGGGGGAGGCGAGCAGTACTTC
CDR3aa: CASSLTGGGEQYF

j_gene: TRBJ2-2
d_gene: TRBD1
len: 14
abundance: -
v_gene: TRBV11-2
CDR3nt: TGTGCCAGCAGCTGGGGACAGGGTGACGGGGAGCTGTTTTTT
CDR3aa: CASSWGQGDGELFF

j_gene: TRBJ2-3
d_gene: TRBD2
len: 15
abundance: -
v_gene: TRBV5-1
CDR3nt: TGCGCCAGCAGTATAGCGGGGCGAAGCACAGATACGCAGTATTTT
CDR3aa: CASSIAGRSTDTQYF

j_gene: TRBJ2-5
d_gene: -
len: 15
abundance: -
v_gene: TRBV6-5
CDR3nt: TGTGCCAGCAGTTTCCGACTTCCCCCAGGGGAGACCCAGTACTTC
CDR3aa: CASSFRLPPGETQYF

j_gene: TRBJ2-1
d_gene: -
len: 13
abundance: -
v_gene: TRBV6-5
CDR3nt: TGTGCCAGCTGTCCAACTAGATACAATGAGCAGTTCTTC
CDR3aa: CASCPTRYNEQFF

j_gene: TRBJ2-1
d_gene: TRBD2
len: 13
abundance: -
v_gene: TRBV29-1
CDR3nt: TGCAGCGCCTCCGGGGGGGCCGGGGGTGAGCAGTTCTTC
CDR3aa: CSASGGAGGEQFF

j_gene: TRBJ1-2
d_gene: -
len: 13
abundance: few
v_gene: TRBV12-3/TRBV12-4
CDR3nt: TGTGCCTCTTGGGGAGGGCCAAACTATGGCTACACCTTC
CDR3aa: CASWGGPNYGYTF

j_gene: TRBJ2-7
d_gene: -
len: 13
abundance: -
v_gene: TRBV30
CDR3nt: TGTGCCTGGAGTGTAGGCGGCCTCTACGAGCAGTACTTC
CDR3aa: CAWSVGGLYEQYF

j_gene: TRBJ1-2
d_gene: -
len: 14
abundance: once
v_gene: TRBV3-1/TRBV3-2
CDR3nt: TGTGCCAGCAGCCAAGATCGTGCATCCAGTGGCTACACCTTC
CDR3aa: CASSQDRASSGYTF

j_gene: TRBJ1-1
d_gene: -
len: 13
abundance: once
v_gene: TRBV6-5
CDR3nt: TGTGCCAGCACCCAAGAGCCGGGCACTGAAGCTTTCTTT
CDR3aa: CASTQEPGTEAFF

j_gene: TRBJ1-2
d_gene: -
len: 14
abundance: -
v_gene: TRBV2
CDR3nt: TGTGCCAGCAGTGAAACTGGGCCGACCTATGGCTACACCTTC
CDR3aa: CASSETGPTYGYTF

j_gene: TRBJ2-5
d_gene: -
len: 11
abundance: -
v_gene: TRBV27
CDR3nt: TGTGCCAGCAAAGAACGACAAACCCAGTACTTC
CDR3aa: CASKERQTQYF

j_gene: TRBJ2-4
d_gene: TRBD2
len: 19
abundance: few
v_gene: TRBV7-2
CDR3nt: TGTGCCAGCAGCTTAGATACTAGCGGGGGGGCCAGGGCCAAAAACATTCAGTACTTC
CDR3aa: CASSLDTSGGARAKNIQYF

j_gene: TRBJ1-1
d_gene: TRBD1
len: 15
abundance: -
v_gene: TRBV4-1
CDR3nt: TGCGCCAGCAGCCAAGATTGGGACAGGGGGTTTGAAGCTTTCTTT
CDR3aa: CASSQDWDRGFEAFF

j_gene: TRBJ2-3
d_gene: -
len: 19
abundance: -
v_gene: TRBV24-1
CDR3nt: TGTGCCACCAGTGATGCCCGTGGGCGGGGTAGAGCTCATACAGATACGCAGTATTTT
CDR3aa: CATSDARGRGRAHTDTQYF

j_gene: TRBJ2-1
d_gene: TRBD2
len: 15
abundance: few
v_gene: TRBV14
CDR3nt: TGTGCCAGCAGCCCCCGACTAGCGGGGGGCTATGAGCAGTTCTTC
CDR3aa: CASSPRLAGGYEQFF

j_gene: TRBJ2-3
d_gene: TRBD2
len: 13
abundance: -
v_gene: TRBV6-5
CDR3nt: TGTGCCAGCTGTACTAGCGCAACAGATACGCAGTATTTT
CDR3aa: CASCTSATDTQYF

j_gene: TRBJ2-5
d_gene: TRBD2
len: 18
abundance: -
v_gene: TRBV4-2
CDR3nt: TGTGCCAGCAGCCAAAGGCCGGCTAGCGGGGGAGGTCAAGAGACCCAGTACTTC
CDR3aa: CASSQRPASGGGQETQYF

j_gene: TRBJ2-5
d_gene: -
len: 14
abundance: -
v_gene: TRBV6-5
CDR3nt: TGTGCCACGACCCCCCTAGCGAGTCAGGAGACCCAGTACTTC
CDR3aa: CATTPLASQETQYF

j_gene: TRBJ1-2
d_gene: -
len: 12
abundance: -
v_gene: TRBV4-1
CDR3nt: TGCGCCAGCAGCCAACCAGGGTCTGGCTACACCTTC
CDR3aa: CASSQPGSGYTF

j_gene: TRBJ2-3
d_gene: TRBD2
len: 15
abundance: few
v_gene: TRBV9
CDR3nt: TGTGCCAGCCGAGCGGATGGCGGGGGGAAAGATACGCAGTATTTT
CDR3aa: CASRADGGGKDTQYF

j_gene: TRBJ1-4
d_gene: TRBD1
len: 14
abundance: -
v_gene: TRBV5-6
CDR3nt: TGTGCCAGCAGCTTCGGGCAGGGGGTCGGAAAACTGTTTTTT
CDR3aa: CASSFGQGVGKLFF